This passage covers 21 T cell receptor beta chains from one sample sequenced in a study of T-cell memory formation after mild COVID-19. TCRdb recomputed calls from the 5' RACE reads with MiXCR, one row per CDR3 protein. The profile shows approximately 440,000 distinct CDR3 sequences, around 19% of them singletons. The sample taken for sequencing was PBMCs or a T cell subset sorted from them (not recorded which). All receptors derive from an adult woman who had mild COVID-19 (a few samples of this study predate the infection). Cell type and time point are not known.

The V call is TRBV7-2, the J call TRBJ2-7; TRBD2 matches at 8 bases. The CDR3 sequence is 14 residues long. Losses at the gene ends were 11 bases for V and 3 bases for J; bases not matched to a gene: 12. The germline V gene has CDR1 SGHTA and CDR2 FQGNSA. The CDR3 region is CASTRGGTIYEQYF. DNA of the CDR3: TGTGCCTCCACTCGGGGGGGAACAATCTACGAGCAGTACTTC. The full variable domain, in which reference TRBV7-2 and TRBJ2-7 provide the parts outside the CDR3, is GAGVSQSPSNKVTEKGKDVELRCDPISGHTALYWYRQSLGQGLEFLIYFQGNSAPDKSGLPSDRFSAERTGGSVSTLTIQRTQQEDSAVYLCASTRGGTIYEQYFGPGTRLTVT.

This chain uses TRBV6-5 with TRBJ1-4; a weak D match, TRBD1 (5 bases). Germline loops: CDR1 MNHEY, CDR2 SVGAGI. Trimming took 9 bases from V and 8 from J, leaving 16 bases between them. The CDR3 length is 13 residues. This CDR3 reads CASYPGRGEKLFF. In nucleotides, the CDR3 is TGTGCCAGTTACCCAGGGAGAGGAGAAAAACTGTTTTTT.

The genes are TRBV15 and TRBJ2-1, with a tentative D call TRBD2 (5 bases). Deletions cut 2 bases from V and 3 bases from J, with 17 bases between. Germline assignment: CDR1 LNHNV and CDR2 YYDKDF (reference sequence). This CDR3 has 17 residues. The CDR3 spells CATSRPPRLAGYNEQFF. CDR3 nucleotides: TGTGCCACCAGCAGACCCCCGCGTCTAGCCGGCTACAATGAGCAGTTCTTC.

This clonotype was observed a few times. The J gene is TRBJ2-7, the V gene TRBV12-3 or TRBV12-4, with TRBD1 as a possible D gene (6 bases). The V end lost 6 bases, the J end lost 4 bases, and 22 bases lay between the germline ends. The CDR3 consists of 16 residues. CDR3 DNA sequence: TGTGCCAGCAGCACAATTGGACAGCCAGCGATTTACGAGCAGTACTTC. Protein sequence: CASSTIGQPAIYEQYF.

In its sample, this clonotype was seen a few times. The J gene is TRBJ2-7, the V gene TRBV6-2 or TRBV6-3; no firm D call. The germline CDR1 and CDR2 sequences are MNHEY and SVGEGT. V lost 2 bases and J 4 bases, leaving 12 bases between the germline ends. The length of the CDR3 is 14 residues. The CDR3 nucleotides read TGTGCCAGCAGTTACCCCGGACGGACGTACGAGCAGTACTTC. Its translation: CASSYPGRTYEQYF.

V usage is TRBV7-8 and J usage is TRBJ2-5, with D possibly called TRBD1 or TRBD2 (6 bases each). This CDR3 is 16 amino acids long. The germline V gene has CDR1 SGHVS and CDR2 FQNEAQ. Deletions cut 5 bases from V and 5 bases from J, with 21 bases between. CDR3 protein: CASSLHPGAAPETQYF. CDR3 sequence (DNA): TGTGCCAGCAGCCTCCACCCGGGGGCAGCCCCGGAGACCCAGTACTTC.

The chain has TRBV6-1 and TRBJ1-5; TRBD1 matches at 7 bases. The germline CDR1 and CDR2 sequences are MNHNS and SASEGT. This CDR3 comprises 13 residues. Germline trimming cut 8 bases from V and 11 bases from J; bases unmatched to any gene: 12. The CDR3 protein is CASGYRGPEAQHF. In nucleotides, the CDR3 is TGTGCCAGCGGGTACAGGGGACCCGAGGCCCAGCATTTT.

The chain joins TRBV19 to TRBJ1-5; maybe TRBD1 (5 bases). Trimming removed 3 bases from V and 4 bases from J, with 25 bases in between. Germline values: CDR1 LNHDA, CDR2 SQIVND (reference sequence). The CDR3 extends over 19 amino acids. In DNA form, the CDR3 reads TGTGCCAGTAGTATGTTACAGGTAATTACCAAAGGAGCGAATCAGCCCCAGCATTTT. It specifies CASSMLQVITKGANQPQHF.

This clonotype has just a few counts. The CDR3 region has the DNA TGTGCCAGCAGCTTAGGTGCTAGCGGGAGGAATGAGCAGTTCTTC. Its protein product is CASSLGASGRNEQFF. The chain couples TRBV7-9 to TRBJ2-1; 11 bases are a match to TRBD2. The ends lost 1 base at V and 7 bases at J; junction bases unmatched: 3. Looked up from germline, CDR1 is SEHNR and CDR2 is FQNEAQ (reference sequence). The length of the CDR3 is 15 residues.

This chain joins TRBV29-1 and TRBJ2-3; D tentatively reads TRBD1 or TRBD2 (6 bases each). Germline values: CDR1 SQVTM, CDR2 ANQGSEA. CDR3 length: 13 amino acids. Trimming took off 7 bases at V and 3 bases at J, with 14 bases between the two ends. In DNA, the CDR3 is TGCAGCGGAGAAGGGGGGTTGACAGATACGCAGTATTTT. It translates to CSGEGGLTDTQYF.

The rearrangement uses TRBV9 and TRBJ2-3; D is uncertain. The CDR3 loop spans 14 amino acids. Germline V gene lookup returns CDR1 SGDLS and CDR2 YYNGEE. Trimming removed 4 bases from V and 1 base from J, with 10 bases in between. The CDR3 protein is CASSNPRGTDTQYF. In DNA, the CDR3 is TGTGCCAGCAGCAACCCAAGGGGCACAGATACGCAGTATTTT.

This clonotype was detected only a few times. V usage is TRBV24-1 and J usage is TRBJ1-5; D might be TRBD1 (6 bases). Germline loops: CDR1 KGHDR, CDR2 SFDVKD. This CDR3 has 16 amino acids. V was clipped by 4 bases and J by 4 bases, with 16 bases between them. CDR3 DNA sequence: TGTGCCACCAGTGACCCCAGGGTGGGGGCGAATCAGCCCCAGCATTTT. This codes for CATSDPRVGANQPQHF.

This clonotype was seen only a few times. This chain joins TRBV6-1 and TRBJ2-6; TRBD1 might be the D (6 bases). Trimming took 4 bases from V and 0 from J, leaving 10 bases between them. This CDR3 is 16 amino acids long. CDR1 MNHNS and CDR2 SASEGT come from the germline V gene. In DNA form, the CDR3 reads TGTGCCAGCAGTGGAGCCAGGGGCTCTGGGGCCAACGTCCTGACTTTC. It codes for CASSGARGSGANVLTF.

This clonotype has only a few counts. The CDR3 region is CASSSPGGLAGGRGYEQFF. In DNA form, the CDR3 reads TGTGCCAGCAGCTCCCCCGGGGGACTAGCGGGAGGCAGGGGGTATGAGCAGTTCTTC. The chain has TRBV7-6 and TRBJ2-1, with TRBD2 identical over 15 bases. Germline values: CDR1 SGHVS, CDR2 FNYEAQ. V trimming: 4 bases; J trimming: 8 bases; junction bases outside the gene matches: 15. The CDR3 covers 19 residues.

In DNA form, the CDR3 reads TGCGCCAGCAGCAAAGGGACACACAGTTTGGCCTACGAGCAGTACTTC. Translated: CASSKGTHSLAYEQYF. This chain joins TRBV5-1 and TRBJ2-7; the D gene is possibly TRBD1 (6 bases). With 4 bases removed from V and 2 bases from J, the gap between germline ends came to 19 bases. This CDR3 has 16 residues. Per the germline V gene, CDR1 is SGHRS and CDR2 is YFSETQ.

As DNA, the CDR3 is TGTGCCAGCAGTTACGAGCTACCCTACGAGCAGTACTTC. Its protein is CASSYELPYEQYF. This chain links TRBV6-2 or TRBV6-3 with TRBJ2-7; D gene unclear. Between the trimmed V and J ends, which lost 2 bases and 2 bases, there was a span of 7 bases. This CDR3 is 13 amino acids long. Per germline, CDR1 MNHEY and CDR2 SVGEGT.

This clonotype came up a few times. This chain joins TRBV30 and TRBJ1-2; D call uncertain. Trimming stripped 2 bases from V and 4 bases from J, with 8 bases between. The germline V gene has CDR1 GTSNPN and CDR2 SVGIG (reference sequence). The CDR3 has 12 residues. In nucleotides, the CDR3 is TGTGCCTGGAGTCAGACCTTCTATGGCTACACCTTC. It encodes CAWSQTFYGYTF.

This clonotype appeared a few times. V usage is TRBV5-5 and J usage is TRBJ1-2; D gene ambiguous. Trimming stripped 0 bases from V and 14 bases from J, with 17 bases between. Germline V lookup: CDR1 SGHKS, CDR2 YYEKEE (reference sequence). The CDR3 runs 13 residues. CDR3 sequence reads: CASSLDGWGGFTF. In DNA, the CDR3 is TGTGCCAGCAGCTTGGATGGCTGGGGAGGCTTTACCTTC.

This clonotype has a handful of counts. This chain uses TRBV29-1 with TRBJ2-7; TRBD2 matches at 12 bases. Germline V gene sequence: CDR1 SQVTM, CDR2 ANQGSEA. With V trimmed by 0 bases and J by 8 bases, 5 bases remained unmatched. This CDR3 region has 14 residues. CDR3: CSVEEVTSGSKQYF. In DNA, the CDR3 is TGCAGCGTTGAAGAAGTGACTAGCGGGAGTAAGCAGTACTTC.

There are a few counts of this clonotype. The chain combines TRBV24-1 with TRBJ1-1; no firm D call. The CDR3 contains 12 residues. Germline values: CDR1 KGHDR, CDR2 SFDVKD. The germline V and J ends were trimmed by 4 bases and 4 bases, with 6 bases remaining between them. The CDR3 DNA follows: TGTGCCACCAGTGAGGGTGGCACTGAAGCTTTCTTT. Translation gives CATSEGGTEAFF.

This clonotype was observed a few times. The chain recombines TRBV7-9 with TRBJ2-7, with 8 positions matching TRBD2. V was clipped by 3 bases and J by 5 bases; unmatched bases: 6. CDR1 is SEHNR, CDR2 FQNEAQ, per germline (reference sequence). The CDR3 runs 14 residues. The CDR3 bases are TGTGCCAGCAGCTTCTATGCGGGAGGTGACGAGCAGTACTTC. Translated, it gives CASSFYAGGDEQYF.